This T cell receptor beta chain stems from a study of graft-versus-host responses after intestinal transplantation. Method: immunoSEQ multiplex PCR; TCRdb's copy keeps in-frame clones and lacks some. The sample consists of some 18,000 clones, roughly 72% of them appearing once. This CDR3 is 11 amino acids long. V was cut by 0 bases and J by 8 bases, with 7 bases left in between. Per the germline V gene, CDR1 is DFQATT and CDR2 is SNEGSKA (reference sequence). Intraepithelial and lamina propria lymphocytes were released after the graft tissue was processed. The origin of this receptor is a human patient who received an intestinal transplant, so some T cells may come from the graft donor. The source material was ileum tissue, sampled roughly 3 weeks after intestinal transplant. The chain combines TRBV20-1 with TRBJ1-2; D is unclear. The CDR3 loop is CSARDPRGYTF. The CDR3 DNA follows: TGCAGTGCTAGAGATCCCAGAGGCTACACCTTC.